A single sample is the source of the 10 T cell receptor beta chains below, sequenced in a study of spatial heterogeneity in lung cancer. Stated time point: sample taken at primary tumor resection. MiXCR, applied by TCRdb to the 5' RACE reads, yields one record per CDR3 protein. The sample lists 25,000 to 30,000 distinct CDR3 sequences; roughly 7.4% were seen once. Study-wide results and caveats: The study found that expanded intratumoral alpha and beta TCR counts tracked tumor mutation counts.

Their cognate antigens are unknown. Source: lung tumor tissue, taken at surgery. These receptors were collected from a male donor with early-stage non-small cell lung cancer.

This clonotype was found a few times. The chain joins TRBV20-1 to TRBJ1-4, with D hard to call. This CDR3 is 13 amino acids long. Germline-derived CDR1 and CDR2 are DFQATT and SNEGSKA (reference sequence). V dropped 6 bases and J dropped 4 bases, with 12 bases sitting between them. The CDR3 region has the DNA TGCAGTGCCGGGCGAGATATTAATGAAAAACTGTTTTTT. Encoded protein: CSAGRDINEKLFF.

The chain uses TRBV5-1 and TRBJ1-5; 9 positions agree with TRBD1. After removal of 4 bases from V and 6 bases from J, the junction contained 5 bases not matched to a gene. This CDR3 comprises 14 residues. Per germline, CDR1 SGHRS and CDR2 YFSETQ. This CDR3 is CASSPGQGSQPQHF. The CDR3 DNA reads as TGCGCCAGCAGCCCCGGACAGGGGAGTCAGCCCCAGCATTTT.

This clonotype was seen repeatedly, ten times or more. The chain combines TRBV15 with TRBJ1-5; TRBD1 might be the D (6 bases). The germline gives CDR1 LNHNV, CDR2 YYDKDF (reference sequence). The CDR3 runs to 16 residues. The V end was cut by 0 bases, the J end by 2 bases, with 11 bases between. The CDR3 protein is CATSREGGHRNQPQHF. CDR3 DNA sequence: TGTGCCACCAGCAGAGAGGGGGGGCATCGCAATCAGCCCCAGCATTTT.

By share, this clonotype counts as medium-sized. This chain links TRBV3-1 with TRBJ1-5, with D hard to call. V shed 2 bases and J shed 3 bases, with 8 bases lying between them. Germline values: CDR1 LGHDT, CDR2 YNNKEL (reference sequence). CDR3 size: 14 residues. The CDR3 spells CASSQWGSNQPQHF. CDR3 bases: TGTGCCAGCAGCCAATGGGGTTCCAATCAGCCCCAGCATTTT.

The rearrangement joins TRBV5-5 to TRBJ1-5; a weak D match, TRBD1 (6 bases). This CDR3 is 13 amino acids long. The V end was cut by 4 bases, the J end by 9 bases, with 14 bases between. Germline assignment: CDR1 SGHKS and CDR2 YYEKEE (reference sequence). The CDR3 protein is CASSVQGWGPQHF. For the CDR3, the DNA is TGTGCCAGCAGCGTACAGGGCTGGGGGCCCCAGCATTTT.

This clonotype was counted at least ten times. This chain links TRBV4-1 with TRBJ1-1, with 9 bases aligning to TRBD1. The germline V gene has CDR1 MGHRA and CDR2 YSYEKL. The CDR3 totals 15 residues. The V segment lost 2 bases and the J segment 5 bases; nucleotides outside the gene matches: 6. The CDR3 spells CASSQSRTGVTEAFF. In DNA, the CDR3 is TGCGCCAGCAGCCAATCTCGGACAGGGGTGACTGAAGCTTTCTTT.

This clonotype was recorded at least ten times. V gene TRBV7-8 combines with J gene TRBJ1-4, with 8 bases lining up with TRBD1. Germline V gene lookup returns CDR1 SGHVS and CDR2 FQNEAQ. Trimming took 4 bases from V and 5 from J; bases not matched to a gene: 6. The CDR3 spans 15 residues. The CDR3 protein is CASSSQGARNEKLFF. The CDR3 DNA sequence: TGTGCCAGCAGCTCTCAGGGGGCGCGAAATGAAAAACTGTTTTTT.

This clonotype was counted ten times or more. The chain employs TRBV11-2 and TRBJ1-6; no clear D gene. The ends were cut back, 8 bases at V and 9 bases at J, with 14 bases in the middle. The CDR3 consists of 13 residues. Germline V gives CDR1 SGHAT, CDR2 FQNNGV. CDR3 bases: TGTGCCAGCCAGGAAGGAGGTTTTTCACCCCTCCACTTT. Residues: CASQEGGFSPLHF.

This clonotype appeared many times. V usage is TRBV4-2 and J usage is TRBJ2-3, with D uncertain. The germline V and J ends were trimmed by 3 bases and 2 bases, with 6 bases remaining between them. This CDR3 region has 13 residues. The germline V gene encodes CDR1 LGHNA and CDR2 YNFKEQ. The CDR3 loop is CASSQGLTDTQYF. The CDR3 coding sequence is TGTGCCAGCAGCCAGGGCCTCACAGATACGCAGTATTTT.

This clonotype was counted many times. The rearrangement links TRBV9 to TRBJ2-3, with D uncertain. This CDR3 spans 14 amino acids. The V end lost 0 bases, the J end lost 1 base, and 6 bases lay between the germline ends. The germline V gene has CDR1 SGDLS and CDR2 YYNGEE. CDR3 DNA sequence: TGTGCCAGCAGCGTAGATCTACGCACAGATACGCAGTATTTT. Protein: CASSVDLRTDTQYF.